A selection of T cell receptor beta chains follows, all from one sample in a study of shared clonotypes between healthy human individuals. TCRdb keeps only in-frame clones here, not all; method: immunoSEQ multiplex PCR. The repertoire holds roughly 700,000 clones, with around 67% as singletons. Sequencing used memory CD4+ T cells sorted from blood. The source is a woman aged 25-40 years in good health. Both conserved end residues are part of each CDR3. The D gene is left open where the match is weak. Rows give clone size only sometimes, using once, few, many, or a class for an expanded clone.

TRBJ2-5 | . | TRBV5-1 | . | TGCGCCAGCACGGAGATGGGTGGGGTAGAAGAGACCCAGTACTTC | CASTEMGGVEETQYF
TRBJ1-1 | . | TRBV28 | TRBD1 | TGTGCCAGCAGTCCCGGGGACAGTCGCACTGAAGCTTTCTTT | CASSPGDSRTEAFF
TRBJ2-1 | . | TRBV28 | TRBD2 | TGTGCCAGCAGTTTAGGGGTCATAGCGGGGATATACAATGAGCAGTTCTTC | CASSLGVIAGIYNEQFF
TRBJ2-2 | . | TRBV5-1 | TRBD2 | TGCGCCAGCAGCTGGACTAGCGGGTCCCCGAACACCGGGGAGCTGTTTTTT | CASSWTSGSPNTGELFF
TRBJ1-5 | . | TRBV19 | TRBD1 | TGTGCCAGTAGCGACGACAGGGGCAGTCGGAGCAATCAGCCCCAGCATTTT | CASSDDRGSRSNQPQHF
TRBJ1-1 | few | TRBV7-9 | TRBD1 | TGTGCCAGCAGCTTAGTTTCGACAGGGCATGAAGCTTTCTTT | CASSLVSTGHEAFF
TRBJ1-4 | . | TRBV6-1 | . | TGTGCCAGCAGTGAATCTGGCGTCGGGGAAAAACTGTTTTTT | CASSESGVGEKLFF
TRBJ2-7 | . | TRBV28 | . | TGTGCCAGCACCAAAGGAGGGGTTCCCCACTACTACGAGCAGTACTTC | CASTKGGVPHYYEQYF
TRBJ2-7 | . | TRBV14 | . | TGTGCCAGCAGCCAAGCCGGGACATACTCCTACGAGCAGTACTTC | CASSQAGTYSYEQYF
TRBJ2-7 | . | TRBV28 | TRBD2 | TGTGCCAGCAACAAGGGACTAGCGGGGAGAGGGGTCAAAGAGCAGTACTTC | CASNKGLAGRGVKEQYF
TRBJ2-7 | . | TRBV18 | . | TGTGCCAGCTCACCAATCGGCGGGGAGAATGCCCACGAGCAGTACTTC | CASSPIGGENAHEQYF
TRBJ2-3 | . | TRBV5-1 | TRBD2 | TGCGCCAGCAGCTTGGACGGGGCGGGAGGTACAGATACGCAGTATTTT | CASSLDGAGGTDTQYF
TRBJ2-2 | . | TRBV4-2 | TRBD1 | TGTGCCAGCAGCCAGGGACAGACGTCGAACACCGGGGAGCTGTTTTTT | CASSQGQTSNTGELFF
TRBJ2-7 | few | TRBV5-1 | . | TGCGCCAGCAGCAGGGACGGCAGCGAGACCTACGAGCAGTACTTC | CASSRDGSETYEQYF
TRBJ1-1 | many | TRBV18 | . | TGTGCCAGCTCAACAGGGCTGAACACTGAAGCTTTCTTT | CASSTGLNTEAFF
TRBJ1-2 | . | TRBV2 | . | TGTGCCAGCAGCCAGGAGTATGGCTACACCTTC | CASSQEYGYTF
TRBJ2-5 | . | TRBV10-3 | . | TGTGCCATCAGTGAGACACAAGAGACCCAGTACTTC | CAISETQETQYF
TRBJ2-7 | . | TRBV29-1 | TRBD2 | TGCAGCGTTGAAACTAGCGGGAGGAACTCCTACGAGCAGTACTTC | CSVETSGRNSYEQYF
TRBJ2-1 | . | TRBV5-1 | . | TGCGCCAGCAGCTCCAGATACAATGAGCAGTTCTTC | CASSSRYNEQFF
TRBJ2-5 | . | TRBV10-3 | . | TGTGCCATCAGTGATCGGGTTGGCCTCGCGAGAGAGACCCAGTACTTC | CAISDRVGLARETQYF
TRBJ2-3 | once | TRBV25-1 | TRBD2 | TGTGCCAGCAGTGAGCGGGAGGGCACAGATACGCAGTATTTT | CASSEREGTDTQYF
TRBJ2-6 | . | TRBV28 | TRBD1 | TGTGCCAGCAGCACAGGGGGCGGTTGGGCCAACGTCCTGACTTTC | CASSTGGGWANVLTF
TRBJ1-2 | . | TRBV5-1 | . | TGCGCCAGCAGCTTGAAAGATGGGTTCGGCTACACCTTC | CASSLKDGFGYTF
TRBJ2-1 | . | TRBV18 | TRBD2 | TGTGCCAGCTCACTCCGGACTAGCGGGAGTGGGATAAATGAGCAGTTCTTC | CASSLRTSGSGINEQFF
TRBJ1-2 | . | TRBV28 | . | TGTGCCAGCAGTCCCGGGGGCCTAACCGGGCCGAGGAGAGGCTACACCTTC | CASSPGGLTGPRRGYTF
TRBJ2-5 | . | TRBV5-1 | TRBD2 | TGCGCCAGCAGCCCGGGACTAGCGGGAGTAAAAACAGAGACCCAGTACTTC | CASSPGLAGVKTETQYF
TRBJ1-3 | . | TRBV19 | . | TGTGCCAGTAGACAAGACAGCAGCTCTGGAAACACCATATATTTT | CASRQDSSSGNTIYF
TRBJ2-2 | . | TRBV7-6 | TRBD2 | TGTGCCAGCAGCTTATCTTGGGCGGGAGGGCCGCCCGGGGAGCTGTTTTTT | CASSLSWAGGPPGELFF
TRBJ2-3 | . | TRBV4-1 | TRBD2 | TGCGCCAGCAGCCAAGATTTGCGACTAGCGGGAGATACGCAGTATTTT | CASSQDLRLAGDTQYF
TRBJ2-1 | . | TRBV7-3 | TRBD2 | TGTGCCAGCAGCCCCACTAGCGGGAGCAATGAGCAGTTCTTC | CASSPTSGSNEQFF
TRBJ2-3 | . | TRBV28 | TRBD2 | TGTGCCAGCAGCGCACCGGGACTAGCGGGTCGCACAGATATGCAGTATTTT | CASSAPGLAGRTDMQYF
TRBJ1-1 | . | TRBV28 | . | TGTGCCAGCAGTGTAGTGGGGGCCGGGGCGACTGAAGCTTTCTTT | CASSVVGAGATEAFF
TRBJ2-3 | . | TRBV11-2 | . | TGTGCCAGCAGCCGAAAAGGGCCCACAGATACGCAGTATTTT | CASSRKGPTDTQYF
TRBJ2-6 | . | TRBV27 | . | TGTGCCAGCAGTCCGGACAGTTACTCTGGGGCCAACGTCCTGACTTTC | CASSPDSYSGANVLTF
TRBJ2-4 | . | TRBV5-1 | TRBD2 | TGCGCCAGCAGCTTGGAGCTAGCGGTGAACATTCAGTACTTC | CASSLELAVNIQYF
TRBJ2-1 | . | TRBV6-1 | . | TGTGCCAGCAGAGGACAGAACTACAATGAGCAGTTCTTC | CASRGQNYNEQFF
TRBJ2-1 | . | TRBV27 | TRBD2 | TGTGCCAGCAGTTTAAAACGACTAGCGGGAGGCAATGAGCAGTTCTTC | CASSLKRLAGGNEQFF
TRBJ2-2 | . | TRBV9 | . | TGTGCCAGCAGCGTAGCTTTAGGGGGAACGGACACCGGGGAGCTGTTTTTT | CASSVALGGTDTGELFF
TRBJ2-3 | few | TRBV15 | TRBD1 | TGTGCCACCAGTTCTAGGACAGGGAGTGATACGCAGTATTTT | CATSSRTGSDTQYF
TRBJ2-7 | . | TRBV5-1 | TRBD2 | TGCGCCAGCAGCTTGGCTGCGGGGGTAGCCGAGCAGTACTTC | CASSLAAGVAEQYF
TRBJ2-5 | once | TRBV5-1 | TRBD2 | TGCGCCAGCACCCCTAGCGGGTGGGGAGAGACCCAGTACTTC | CASTPSGWGETQYF
TRBJ2-3 | once | TRBV9 | . | TGTGCCAGCAGCGTAGCAAAAGATACGCAGTATTTT | CASSVAKDTQYF
TRBJ2-5 | . | TRBV5-1 | . | TGCGCCAGCAGCTTGGCTCCAGCGGTACAAGAGACCCAGTACTTC | CASSLAPAVQETQYF
TRBJ2-3 | . | TRBV7-9 | TRBD2 | TGTGCCAGCAGCTCCCAAGGACTAGCGGGAAGCACAGATACGCAGTATTTT | CASSSQGLAGSTDTQYF
TRBJ1-1 | . | TRBV5-1 | TRBD1 | TGCGCCAGCAGCGTACAGGGGGAACTTGAAGCTTTCTTT | CASSVQGELEAFF
TRBJ2-2 | . | TRBV7-3 | TRBD1 | TGTGCCAGCAGCCCGAGGGGGCGAGGGGAGCTGTTTTTT | CASSPRGRGELFF
TRBJ2-3 | few | TRBV19 | . | TGTGCCAGTAGTCCCTCCCTGTCAGATACGCAGTATTTT | CASSPSLSDTQYF
TRBJ2-2 | . | TRBV29-1 | TRBD2 | TGCAGCGCGAGGACTAGCGGACACACCGGGGAGCTGTTTTTT | CSARTSGHTGELFF
TRBJ1-1 | . | TRBV6-5 | TRBD1 | TGTGCCACCTTCGACAGGGGGATGAACACTGAAGCTTTCTTT | CATFDRGMNTEAFF
TRBJ2-3 | . | TRBV10-1 | TRBD1 | TGCGCCAGCAGCCCCCGGGACAGGGGATCAGATACGCAGTATTTT | CASSPRDRGSDTQYF
TRBJ1-4 | . | TRBV4-1 | TRBD1 | TGCGCCAGCAGCGGGGGACAGGGGTTAACTAATGAAAAACTGTTTTTT | CASSGGQGLTNEKLFF
TRBJ2-5 | . | TRBV27 | . | TGTGCCAGCAGTTTTGGGGTTTTAGAGACCCAGTACTTC | CASSFGVLETQYF
TRBJ2-7 | . | TRBV4-1 | . | TGCGCCAGCAGCCAAGATCTACCACCCCTCTACGAGCAGTACTTC | CASSQDLPPLYEQYF
TRBJ1-1 | . | TRBV15 | . | TGTGCCACCAGCCCCCATAGGGGGAACACTGAAGCTTTCTTT | CATSPHRGNTEAFF
TRBJ2-5 | . | TRBV11-2 | . | TGTGCCAGCAGCCGTGGACTGAAAGAGACCCAGTACTTC | CASSRGLKETQYF